The 25 T cell receptor beta chains presented below share a single source sample, sequenced in a study of T cells in Graves' hyperthyroidism and ophthalmopathy. The CDR3 regions of TCR beta were amplified from RNA transcripts. Initially, a first-round RT-PCR of the TCR CDR3 employed the HTBI primer set. Each CDR3 protein gets one entry after TCRdb re-called the multiplex PCR reads with MiXCR. This table has about 530,000 distinct CDR3 sequences, approximately 17% appearing once. Sequenced input: blood. The origin of the receptors is a woman under 30 with Graves' ophthalmopathy.

This clonotype was seen ten or more times. The chain is built from TRBV5-1 and TRBJ2-7; 11 nucleotides align to TRBD2. The V segment lost 3 bases and the J segment 0 bases; nucleotides outside the gene matches: 5. The CDR3 extends over 16 amino acids. The germline V gene encodes CDR1 SGHRS and CDR2 YFSETQ. The CDR3 sequence is CASSWGTSGFSYEQYF. CDR3 DNA sequence: TGCGCCAGCAGCTGGGGGACTAGCGGATTCTCCTACGAGCAGTACTTC.

This clonotype was seen many times. The rearrangement uses TRBV28 and TRBJ2-7; 11 nucleotides line up with TRBD2. This CDR3 comprises 16 residues. The germline gives CDR1 MDHEN, CDR2 SYDVKM. V was pared by 5 bases and J by 2 bases, with 8 bases of the junction left unmatched. CDR3 coding DNA: TGTGCCAGCAGTACGGGGACTAGCGGACTTGCCTACGAGCAGTACTTC. Translating gives CASSTGTSGLAYEQYF.

The chain has TRBV5-1 and TRBJ2-5, with TRBD2 as a possible D gene (6 bases). Germline CDR1 reads SGHRS; CDR2 reads YFSETQ. V was cut by 2 bases and J by 1 base, with 9 bases left in between. CDR3 length equals 14 residues. The chain's CDR3 is CASSLTSPQETQYF. As DNA, the CDR3 is TGCGCCAGCAGCTTAACTAGCCCCCAAGAGACCCAGTACTTC.

This clonotype was counted between two and nine times. The J gene is TRBJ2-7, the V gene TRBV10-3; the D gene is possibly TRBD2 (6 bases). This CDR3 contains 16 residues. Trimming took 3 bases from V and 0 from J, leaving 15 bases between them. Germline V gene sequence: CDR1 ENHRY, CDR2 SYGVKD. The DNA for the CDR3 is TGTGCCATCAGTGAACCGGCTAGCGAAAGCTCCTACGAGCAGTACTTC. It specifies CAISEPASESSYEQYF.

This clonotype came up many times. The chain has TRBV7-9 and TRBJ2-2; possibly TRBD1 for D (6 bases). Germline-derived CDR1 and CDR2 are SEHNR and FQNEAQ (reference sequence). V was shortened by 5 bases and J by 0 bases, with 10 bases between the two germline ends. The CDR3 consists of 15 residues. CDR3 amino acids: CASSGDRTNTGELFF. In nucleotides, the CDR3 is TGTGCCAGCAGCGGCGACAGGACGAACACCGGGGAGCTGTTTTTT.

At least ten counts were recorded for this clonotype. The chain is built from TRBV5-1 and TRBJ2-1; no clear D gene. The CDR3 length is 14 residues. CDR1 and CDR2 from the germline V gene are SGHRS and YFSETQ. V was trimmed by 2 bases and J by 1 base, leaving 7 bases between them. CDR3 bases: TGCGCCAGCAGCTTCTTTGCTTCCTACAATGAGCAGTTCTTC. Translation: CASSFFASYNEQFF.

This clonotype was counted between two and nine times. The rearrangement uses TRBV3-1 and TRBJ2-2; 8 positions match TRBD1. The CDR3 contains 15 residues. The germline V gene has CDR1 LGHDT and CDR2 YNNKEL (reference sequence). Losses at the gene ends were 8 bases for V and 6 bases for J; bases not matched to a gene: 11. CDR3 in DNA: TGTGCCAGCGCCTGGACAGGGAGAGGCCCCGGGGAGCTGTTTTTT. This gives the protein CASAWTGRGPGELFF.

This clonotype was recorded many times. This chain uses TRBV2 with TRBJ2-7; 7 bases agree with TRBD1. This CDR3 comprises 16 residues. Looked up from germline, CDR1 is SNHLY and CDR2 is FYNNEI. V lost 3 bases and J lost 0; bases outside the gene matches: 8. The CDR3 DNA sequence: TGTGCCAGCAGTGATGCTGGACAGGAATCCTCCTACGAGCAGTACTTC. It specifies CASSDAGQESSYEQYF.

This clonotype was found a few times. The chain joins TRBV19 to TRBJ2-3; D remains ambiguous. V was clipped by 5 bases and J by 3 bases, with 15 bases between them. This CDR3 has 15 residues. In germline, CDR1 is LNHDA, CDR2 SQIVND (reference sequence). CDR3: CASSLSFGWTDTQYF. DNA of the CDR3: TGTGCCAGTAGTTTAAGCTTCGGATGGACAGATACGCAGTATTTT.

This clonotype came up many times. This chain joins TRBV6-1 and TRBJ2-1; D gene uncertain. CDR1 and CDR2 (germline): MNHNS, SASEGT. V lost 6 bases and J 5 bases, leaving 14 bases between the germline ends. The length of the CDR3 is 14 residues. The CDR3 DNA reads as TGTGCCAGCAGCCCCTCCCCACGAAACAATGAGCAGTTCTTC. This translates into CASSPSPRNNEQFF.

This clonotype was seen at least ten times. The genes are TRBV12-3 or TRBV12-4 and TRBJ1-1; D is ambiguous. The CDR3 is made up of 11 amino acids. V was pared by 7 bases and J by 9 bases, with 12 bases between. CDR3 coding DNA: TGTGCCAGCAAAGAAGAGGGCCAAGCTTTCTTT. Its protein product is CASKEEGQAFF.

This clonotype has only a few counts. The chain uses TRBV29-1 and TRBJ2-3, with D tentatively TRBD1 (6 bases). The CDR3 contains 14 residues. V was trimmed by 3 bases and J by 6 bases, leaving 16 bases between them. The V gene's germline CDR1 is SQVTM and CDR2 ANQGSEA. The CDR3 bases are TGCAGCGTTGATGCAGGGGAGCTGTCGGATACGCAGTATTTT. This translates into CSVDAGELSDTQYF.

This clonotype has just a few counts. J is TRBJ2-1 and V is TRBV24-1; 10 bases are a match to TRBD2. This CDR3 contains 16 residues. Germline CDR1 reads KGHDR; CDR2 reads SFDVKD. The trim removed 5 bases at V and 2 bases at J, leaving 5 bases unmatched. This CDR3 is CATSGPSGRAYNEQFF. The CDR3 region has the DNA TGTGCCACCAGTGGGCCAAGCGGGAGGGCCTACAATGAGCAGTTCTTC.

This clonotype was recorded many times. The genes are TRBV19 and TRBJ1-2, with 7 bases fitting TRBD1. This CDR3 has 14 residues. The V segment lost 8 bases and the J segment 2 bases; nucleotides outside the gene matches: 8. Germline lookup yields CDR1 LNHDA and CDR2 SQIVND (reference sequence). The chain's CDR3 is CASVRGQKNYGYTF. DNA of the CDR3: TGTGCCAGTGTCCGGGGACAGAAAAACTATGGCTACACCTTC.

This clonotype was counted many times. The V and J genes are TRBV28 and TRBJ2-4; no clear D gene. V shed 3 bases and J shed 0 bases, with 6 bases lying between them. CDR3 length equals 14 residues. CDR1 is MDHEN, CDR2 SYDVKM, per germline. The CDR3 spells CASSFSVAKNIQYF. CDR3 nucleotide sequence: TGTGCCAGCAGTTTTTCTGTAGCCAAAAACATTCAGTACTTC.

This clonotype was observed many times. The chain has TRBV6-1 and TRBJ1-2; the match to TRBD1 covers 7 bases. V lost 6 bases and J lost 4; bases outside the gene matches: 8. The CDR3 has 14 amino acids. Germline V gene sequence: CDR1 MNHNS, CDR2 SASEGT. CDR3 nucleotide sequence: TGTGCCAGCAGCACCGGGACAGCCGTCTATGGCTACACCTTC. It encodes CASSTGTAVYGYTF.

This clonotype appeared many times. The J gene is TRBJ2-7, the V gene TRBV28; TRBD2 matches 13 bases. Germline CDR1 is MDHEN and CDR2 is SYDVKM. With V trimmed by 2 bases and J by 7 bases, 5 bases remained unmatched. This CDR3 is 15 amino acids long. The CDR3 bases are TGTGCCAGCAGTTTAGAACTAGCGGGAGGGCCAGAGCAGTACTTC. Protein: CASSLELAGGPEQYF.

V and J are TRBV9 and TRBJ2-2; D unclear. With 2 bases removed from V and 1 base from J, the gap between germline ends came to 18 bases. Looked up from germline, CDR1 is SGDLS and CDR2 is YYNGEE. This CDR3 is 18 amino acids long. CDR3 DNA: TGTGCCAGCAGCGTCCCAGCCCCCCCGGCTTTGAACACCGGGGAGCTGTTTTTT. As protein: CASSVPAPPALNTGELFF.

As to this clonotype: A junction end diverges from the germline sequence, so it may reflect a read error. Here the CDR3 DNA reads TGTGCCAGCAGTTACGAGACGGGGGGGGCCGGGGAGCCGTTTTTT. Residues: CASSYETGGAGEPFF. The chain uses TRBV6-2 or TRBV6-3 and TRBJ2-2; the match to TRBD2 covers 8 bases. CDR3 length equals 15 residues. CDR1 and CDR2 (germline): MNHEY, SVGEGT.

This clonotype has more than one count but fewer than ten. This chain links TRBV29-1 with TRBJ2-1; tentative D call: TRBD2 (5 bases). V was cut by 2 bases and J by 7 bases, with 9 bases left in between. Looked up from germline, CDR1 is SQVTM and CDR2 is ANQGSEA. The CDR3 is 12 residues long. DNA for the CDR3: TGCAGCGTTGAAATCCGGGGTAATGAGCAGTTCTTC. It yields the protein CSVEIRGNEQFF.

The J gene is TRBJ2-3, the V gene TRBV29-1; D remains unclear. The germline V and J ends were trimmed by 8 bases and 6 bases, with 15 bases remaining between them. Germline CDR1 and CDR2: SQVTM and ANQGSEA. The CDR3 consists of 12 residues. The CDR3 DNA follows: TGCAGCCCTGTTGGGGTGGAGGATACGCAGTATTTT. Translation: CSPVGVEDTQYF.

This clonotype was seen a few times. V and J are TRBV5-4 and TRBJ2-1; 8 bases map to TRBD1. V was clipped by 0 bases and J by 7 bases; unmatched bases: 3. Germline CDR1 and CDR2: SGHNT and YYREEE (reference sequence). The CDR3 totals 14 residues. The CDR3 coding sequence is TGTGCCAGCAGCTTGGGCAGGGGGCGGAATGAGCAGTTCTTC. Translation: CASSLGRGRNEQFF. Variable domain in full (rest from reference TRBV5-4 and TRBJ2-1): ETGVTQSPTHLIKTRGQQVTLRCSSQSGHNTVSWYQQALGQGPQFIFQYYREEENGRGNFPPRFSGLQFPNYSSELNVNALELDDSALYLCASSLGRGRNEQFFGPGTRLTVL.

This clonotype occurred many times. The rearrangement joins TRBV18 to TRBJ1-1; D remains unclear. Per germline, CDR1 KGHSH and CDR2 LQKENI. The CDR3 is 13 amino acids. The V gene lost 8 bases and the J gene lost 0 bases, with 10 bases spanning the gap. This CDR3 reads CASSPVMNTEAFF. The CDR3 nucleotides read TGTGCCAGCAGCCCAGTCATGAACACTGAAGCTTTCTTT.

In the case of this clonotype: A much bigger clone sits one base away, suggesting this may be a read error. CDR3 loop: CASMTGSTDAQYF. DNA of the CDR3: TGTGCCAGCATGACAGGGAGCACAGATGCGCAGTATTTT. The V gene is TRBV2, the J gene TRBJ2-3, with 7 bases that match TRBD1. The CDR3 contains 13 residues. Germline-derived CDR1 and CDR2 are SNHLY and FYNNEI.

This clonotype occurred many times. The rearrangement uses TRBV5-1 and TRBJ2-1, with a tentative D call TRBD1 (7 bases). V gave up 3 bases and J gave up 4 bases, with 14 bases separating them. CDR1 and CDR2 from the germline V gene are SGHRS and YFSETQ. This CDR3 is built from 15 residues. Here the CDR3 reads CASSSPGGSYNEQFF. CDR3 coding DNA: TGCGCCAGCAGCTCCCCAGGGGGGTCTTACAATGAGCAGTTCTTC.